The present T cell receptor beta chain was sequenced within a study of lymphopenia after photon versus proton radiotherapy. As concerns this clone: Its matching antigen is unknown.

Repertoires were generated with immunoSEQ multiplex PCR, while TCRdb's copy carries only in-frame clones and drops some. Of about 39,000 clones detected, 80% to 95% appear once; the ten largest clones hold roughly 15%. V lost 0 bases to trimming and J lost 0 bases, with 8 bases between them. CDR1 is MDHEN, CDR2 SYDVKM, per germline. This CDR3 is 15 amino acids long. Overall study findings and caveats: Photon-treated patients lost naive T cells and TCR diversity; proton-treated stayed stable. Only patients who died were analyzed for survival; proton advantage is unproven. Post-nadir diversity loss with photons came from oligoclonal expansion, particularly CD8+ Temra cells. In patients who died, overall survival fell as post-nadir TCR diversity dropped more.

The V gene is TRBV28, the J gene TRBJ1-1; D unclear. This specimen was peripheral blood, taken from a patient treated with photon-based radiotherapy. This sequence originates from a man aged 60 to 75 with cholangiocarcinoma. This CDR3 is CASSLWTRLNTEAFF. The CDR3 DNA sequence: TGTGCCAGCAGTTTATGGACTCGTTTGAACACTGAAGCTTTCTTT.